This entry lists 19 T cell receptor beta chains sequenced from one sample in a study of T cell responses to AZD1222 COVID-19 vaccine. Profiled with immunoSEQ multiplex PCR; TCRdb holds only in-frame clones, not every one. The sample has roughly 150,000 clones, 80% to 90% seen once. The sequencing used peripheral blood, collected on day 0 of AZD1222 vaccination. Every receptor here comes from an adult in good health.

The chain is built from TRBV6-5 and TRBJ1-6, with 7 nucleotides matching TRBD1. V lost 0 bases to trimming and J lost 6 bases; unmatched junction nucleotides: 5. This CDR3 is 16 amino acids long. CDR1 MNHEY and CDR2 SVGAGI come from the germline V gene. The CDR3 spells CASSYSIGTANSPLHF. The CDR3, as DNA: TGTGCCAGCAGTTACTCGATCGGGACAGCTAATTCACCCCTCCACTTT.

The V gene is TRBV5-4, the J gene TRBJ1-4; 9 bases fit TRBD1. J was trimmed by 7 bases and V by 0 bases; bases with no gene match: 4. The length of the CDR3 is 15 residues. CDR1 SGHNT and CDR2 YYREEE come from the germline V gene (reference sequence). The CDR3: CASSLVGTGPEKLFF. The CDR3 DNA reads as TGTGCCAGCAGCTTGGTTGGGACAGGGCCTGAAAAACTGTTTTTT. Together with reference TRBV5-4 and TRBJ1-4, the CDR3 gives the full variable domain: ETGVTQSPTHLIKTRGQQVTLRCSSQSGHNTVSWYQQALGQGPQFIFQYYREEENGRGNFPPRFSGLQFPNYSSELNVNALELDDSALYLCASSLVGTGPEKLFFGSGTQLSVL.

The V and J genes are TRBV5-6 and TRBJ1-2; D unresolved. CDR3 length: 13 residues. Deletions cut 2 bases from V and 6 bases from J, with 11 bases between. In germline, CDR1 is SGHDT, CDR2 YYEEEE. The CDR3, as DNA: TGTGCCAGCAGCTTAATAAGGCCCGATGGCTACACCTTC. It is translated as CASSLIRPDGYTF.

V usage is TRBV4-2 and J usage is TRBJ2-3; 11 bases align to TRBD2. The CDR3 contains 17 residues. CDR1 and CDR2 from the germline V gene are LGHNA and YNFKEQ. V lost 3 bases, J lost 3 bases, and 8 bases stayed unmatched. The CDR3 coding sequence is TGTGCCAGCAGCCAGAGTACTAGCGGGGGCGGTACAGATACGCAGTATTTT. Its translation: CASSQSTSGGGTDTQYF.

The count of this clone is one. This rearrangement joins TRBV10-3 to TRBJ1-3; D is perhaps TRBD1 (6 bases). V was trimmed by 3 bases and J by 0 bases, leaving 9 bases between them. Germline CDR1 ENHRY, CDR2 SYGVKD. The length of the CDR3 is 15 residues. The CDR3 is CAISESGVSGNTIYF. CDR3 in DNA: TGTGCCATCAGTGAATCAGGGGTCTCTGGAAACACCATATATTTT.

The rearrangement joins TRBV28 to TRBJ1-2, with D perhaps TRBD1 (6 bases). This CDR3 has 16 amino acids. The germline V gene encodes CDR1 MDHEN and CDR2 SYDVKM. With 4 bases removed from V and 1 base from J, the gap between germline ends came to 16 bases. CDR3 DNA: TGTGCCAGCAGTTCCCCGGACAGCTACCTTAACTATGGCTACACCTTC. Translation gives CASSSPDSYLNYGYTF.

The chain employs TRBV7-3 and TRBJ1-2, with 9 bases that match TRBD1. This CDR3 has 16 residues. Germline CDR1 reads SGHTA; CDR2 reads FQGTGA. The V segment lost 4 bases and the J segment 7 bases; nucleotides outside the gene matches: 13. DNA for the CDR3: TGTGCCAGCAGCTCTCAACGCAACAGGGGGCGCCGTGGCTACACCTTC. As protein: CASSSQRNRGRRGYTF. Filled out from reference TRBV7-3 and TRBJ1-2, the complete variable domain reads GAGVSQTPSNKVTEKGKYVELRCDPISGHTALYWYRQSLGQGPEFLIYFQGTGAADDSGLPNDRFFAVRPEGSVSTLKIQRTERGDSAVYLCASSSQRNRGRRGYTFGSGTRLTVV.

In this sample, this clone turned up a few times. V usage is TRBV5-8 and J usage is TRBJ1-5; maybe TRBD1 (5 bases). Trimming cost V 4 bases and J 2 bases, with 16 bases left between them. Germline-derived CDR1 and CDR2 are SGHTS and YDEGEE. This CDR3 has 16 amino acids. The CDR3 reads CASSPSQGLRNQPQHF. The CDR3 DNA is TGTGCCAGCAGCCCGTCCCAGGGACTGCGCAATCAGCCCCAGCATTTT.

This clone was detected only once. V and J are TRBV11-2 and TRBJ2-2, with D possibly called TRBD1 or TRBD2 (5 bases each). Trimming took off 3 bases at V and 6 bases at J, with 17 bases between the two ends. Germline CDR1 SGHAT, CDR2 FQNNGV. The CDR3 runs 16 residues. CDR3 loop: CASSFSRDRRPGELFF. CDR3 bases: TGTGCCAGCAGCTTTTCCAGGGACCGTCGGCCCGGGGAGCTGTTTTTT.

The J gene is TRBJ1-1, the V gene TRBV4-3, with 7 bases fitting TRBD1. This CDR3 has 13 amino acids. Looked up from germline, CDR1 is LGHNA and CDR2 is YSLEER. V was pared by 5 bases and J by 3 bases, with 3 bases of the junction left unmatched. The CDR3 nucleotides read TGCGCCAGCAGCACCGACAGGGACACTGAAGCTTTCTTT. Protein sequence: CASSTDRDTEAFF.

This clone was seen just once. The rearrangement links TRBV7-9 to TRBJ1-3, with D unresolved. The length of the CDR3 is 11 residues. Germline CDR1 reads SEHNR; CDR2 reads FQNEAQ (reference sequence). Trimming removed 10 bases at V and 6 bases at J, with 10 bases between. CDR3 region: CATRSENTIYF. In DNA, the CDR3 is TGTGCCACCCGTTCGGAAAACACCATATATTTT.

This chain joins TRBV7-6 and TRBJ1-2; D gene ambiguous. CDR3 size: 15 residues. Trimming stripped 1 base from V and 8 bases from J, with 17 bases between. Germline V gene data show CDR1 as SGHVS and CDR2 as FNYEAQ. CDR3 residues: CASSLGTVNGRGYTF. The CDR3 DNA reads TGTGCCAGCAGCTTAGGAACGGTCAACGGTAGGGGCTACACCTTC.

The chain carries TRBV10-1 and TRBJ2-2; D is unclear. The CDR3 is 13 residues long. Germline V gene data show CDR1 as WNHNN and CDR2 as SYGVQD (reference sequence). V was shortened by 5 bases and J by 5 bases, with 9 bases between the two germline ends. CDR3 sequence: CASSQTHTGELFF. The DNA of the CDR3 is TGCGCCAGCAGTCAGACGCATACCGGGGAGCTGTTTTTT.

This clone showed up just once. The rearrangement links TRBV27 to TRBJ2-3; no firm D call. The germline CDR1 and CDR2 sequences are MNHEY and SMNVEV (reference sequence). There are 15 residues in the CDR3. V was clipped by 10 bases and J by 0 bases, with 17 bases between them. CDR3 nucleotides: TGTGCCACAAAATCAGCCTATCCTAGCACAGATACGCAGTATTTT. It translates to CATKSAYPSTDTQYF.

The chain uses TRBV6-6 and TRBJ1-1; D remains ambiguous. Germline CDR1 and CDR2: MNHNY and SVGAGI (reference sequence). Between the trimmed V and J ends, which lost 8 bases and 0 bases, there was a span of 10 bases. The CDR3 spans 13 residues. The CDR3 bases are TGTGCCAGCCTTCACCGGGTGAACACTGAAGCTTTCTTT. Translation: CASLHRVNTEAFF.

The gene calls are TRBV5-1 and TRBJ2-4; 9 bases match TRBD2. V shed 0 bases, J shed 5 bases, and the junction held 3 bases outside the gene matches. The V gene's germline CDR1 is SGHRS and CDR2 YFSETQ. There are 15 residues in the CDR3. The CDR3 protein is CASSLVAGAQNIQYF. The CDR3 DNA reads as TGCGCCAGCAGCTTGGTAGCGGGGGCGCAAAACATTCAGTACTTC.

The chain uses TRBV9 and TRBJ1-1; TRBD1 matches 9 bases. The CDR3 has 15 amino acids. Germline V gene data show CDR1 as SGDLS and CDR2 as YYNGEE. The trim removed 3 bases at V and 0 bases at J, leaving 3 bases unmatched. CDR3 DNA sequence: TGTGCCAGCAGCGCCCGGACAGGGGTGAACACTGAAGCTTTCTTT. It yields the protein CASSARTGVNTEAFF. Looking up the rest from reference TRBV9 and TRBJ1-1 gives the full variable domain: DSGVTQTPKHLITATGQRVTLRCSPRSGDLSVYWYQQSLDQGLQFLIQYYNGEERAKGNILERFSAQQFPDLHSELNLSSLELGDSALYFCASSARTGVNTEAFFGQGTRLTVV.

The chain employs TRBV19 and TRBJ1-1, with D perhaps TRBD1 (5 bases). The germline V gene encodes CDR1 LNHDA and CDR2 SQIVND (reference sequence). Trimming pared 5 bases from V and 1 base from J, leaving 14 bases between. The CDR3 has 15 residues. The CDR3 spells CASSWPGQGNTEAFF. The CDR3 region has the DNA TGTGCCAGTAGTTGGCCAGGGCAGGGGAACACTGAAGCTTTCTTT.

The CDR3 region is CASRTKISGRNNEQFF. The CDR3 DNA reads as TGTGCAAGTCGCACGAAGATTAGCGGGAGAAACAATGAGCAGTTCTTC. The chain has TRBV12-2 and TRBJ2-1; the D segment call TRBD2 is taken from the table without a DNA check. TRBV12-2 has pseudogene status. CDR3 length equals 16 residues.